This TCR beta chain was captured by sequencing in a study of T cells in Graves' hyperthyroidism and ophthalmopathy. The CDR3 totals 12 residues. Trimming took off 3 bases at V and 6 bases at J, with 11 bases between the two ends. CDR1 SQVTM and CDR2 ANQGSEA come from the germline V gene. TCR beta CDR3 regions were amplified from RNA. Researchers ran a first-round RT-PCR on the TCR CDR3 using the HTBI primer set. TCRdb analysed the multiplex PCR reads with MiXCR anew, one entry per CDR3 protein. The data show approximately 330,000 distinct CDR3 sequences, under 25% seen once. The specimen sequenced was blood. The TCR comes from a woman aged 50 to 65 with Graves' hyperthyroidism. The chain combines TRBV29-1 with TRBJ1-1; D call uncertain. CDR3 region: CSVERRRAEAFF. Here the CDR3 DNA reads TGCAGCGTTGAGAGGCGAAGAGCTGAAGCTTTCTTT.